The source of this T cell receptor (beta chain) is a study of cytomegalovirus exposure and HLA in healthy donors. Clones were sequenced by immunoSEQ multiplex PCR, and TCRdb holds only the in-frame ones, with some missing. This sample yields approximately 200,000 clones, of which 84% are seen a single time; roughly 7% belongs to the top ten. The origin of this receptor is a man between 18 and 29 years old in good health and CMV-seropositive. Sequencing was done on a sample of PBMCs.

CDR3 DNA: TGTGCCAGCAGCCGGACAGGGTCTAGCACAGATACGCAGTATTTT. Translating it yields CASSRTGSSTDTQYF. The rearrangement joins TRBV7-2 to TRBJ2-3, with 8 nucleotides matching TRBD1. J gave up 0 bases and V 5 bases, and 4 bases lay outside the gene matches. CDR3 length: 15 amino acids. CDR1 is SGHTA and CDR2 is FQGNSA in the germline V gene.